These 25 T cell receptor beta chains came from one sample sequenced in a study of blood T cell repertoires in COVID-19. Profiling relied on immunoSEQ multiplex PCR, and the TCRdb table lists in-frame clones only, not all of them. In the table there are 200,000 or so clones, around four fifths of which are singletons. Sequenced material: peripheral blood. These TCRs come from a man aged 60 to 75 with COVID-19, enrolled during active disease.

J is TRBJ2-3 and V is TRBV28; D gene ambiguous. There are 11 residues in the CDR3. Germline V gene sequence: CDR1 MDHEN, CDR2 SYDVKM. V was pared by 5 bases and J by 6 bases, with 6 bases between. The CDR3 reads CASSLMDTQYF. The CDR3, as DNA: TGTGCCAGCAGTCTAATGGATACGCAGTATTTT.

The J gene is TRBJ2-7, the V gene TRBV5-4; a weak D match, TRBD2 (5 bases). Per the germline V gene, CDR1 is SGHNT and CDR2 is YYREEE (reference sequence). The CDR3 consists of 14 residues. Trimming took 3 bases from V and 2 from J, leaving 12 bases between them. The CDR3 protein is CASSWTGRTYEQYF. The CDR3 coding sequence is TGTGCCAGCAGCTGGACTGGGAGAACCTACGAGCAGTACTTC.

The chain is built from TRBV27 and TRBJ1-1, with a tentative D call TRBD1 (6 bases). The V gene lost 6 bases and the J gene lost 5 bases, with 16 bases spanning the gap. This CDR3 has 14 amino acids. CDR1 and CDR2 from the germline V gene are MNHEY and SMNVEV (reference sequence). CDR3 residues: CASSLMGARTEAFF. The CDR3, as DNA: TGTGCCAGCAGCTTAATGGGGGCGCGGACTGAAGCTTTCTTT.

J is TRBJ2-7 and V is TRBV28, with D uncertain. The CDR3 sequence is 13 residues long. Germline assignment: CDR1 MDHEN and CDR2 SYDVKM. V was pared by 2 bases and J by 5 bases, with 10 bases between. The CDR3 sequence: CASSLHGEDEQYF. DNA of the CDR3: TGTGCCAGCAGTTTACATGGAGAGGACGAGCAGTACTTC.

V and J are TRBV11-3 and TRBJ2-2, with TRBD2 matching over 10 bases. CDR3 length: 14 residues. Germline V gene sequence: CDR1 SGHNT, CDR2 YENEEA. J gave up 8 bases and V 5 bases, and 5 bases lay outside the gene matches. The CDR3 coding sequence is TGTGCCAGCAGCACTAGCGGGGAGCTTGGGGAGCTGTTTTTT. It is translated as CASSTSGELGELFF. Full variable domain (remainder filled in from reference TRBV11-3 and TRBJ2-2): EAGVVQSPRYKIIEKKQPVAFWCNPISGHNTLYWYLQNLGQGPELLIRYENEEAVDDSQLPKDRFSAERLKGVDSTLKIQPAELGDSAVYLCASSTSGELGELFFGEGSRLTVL.

CDR3 loop: CASSANMNTEAFF. The CDR3 nucleotides are TGTGCCAGCAGCGCAAACATGAACACTGAAGCTTTCTTT. The chain employs TRBV9 and TRBJ1-1; D unclear. Trimming cost V 3 bases and J 0 bases, with 6 bases left between them. The CDR3 covers 13 residues. Germline CDR1 and CDR2: SGDLS and YYNGEE.

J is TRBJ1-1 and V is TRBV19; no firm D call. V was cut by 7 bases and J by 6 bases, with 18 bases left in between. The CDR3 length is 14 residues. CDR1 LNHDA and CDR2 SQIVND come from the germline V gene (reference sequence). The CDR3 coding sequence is TGTGCCAGTACTTACGGGAGATTATTTTCTGAAGCTTTCTTT. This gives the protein CASTYGRLFSEAFF.

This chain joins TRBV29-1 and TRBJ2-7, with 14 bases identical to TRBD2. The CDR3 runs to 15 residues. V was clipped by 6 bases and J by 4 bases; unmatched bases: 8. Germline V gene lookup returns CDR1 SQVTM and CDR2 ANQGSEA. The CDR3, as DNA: TGCAGCGTCCGAGGACTAGCGGGAGGTGGTTACGAGCAGTACTTC. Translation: CSVRGLAGGGYEQYF.

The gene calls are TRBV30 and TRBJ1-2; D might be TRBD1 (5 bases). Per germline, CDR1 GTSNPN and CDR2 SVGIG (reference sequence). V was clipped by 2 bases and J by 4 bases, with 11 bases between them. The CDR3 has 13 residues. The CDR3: CAWSTRGGYGYTF. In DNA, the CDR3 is TGTGCCTGGAGTACCCGGGGGGGCTATGGCTACACCTTC.

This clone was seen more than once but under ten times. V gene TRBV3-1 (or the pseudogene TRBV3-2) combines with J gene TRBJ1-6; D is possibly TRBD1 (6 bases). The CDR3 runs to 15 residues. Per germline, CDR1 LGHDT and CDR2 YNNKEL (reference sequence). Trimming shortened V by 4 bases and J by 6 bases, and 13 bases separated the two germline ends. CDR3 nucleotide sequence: TGTGCCAGCAGCCCGACCATCAGGGGTAATTCACCCCTCCACTTT. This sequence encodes CASSPTIRGNSPLHF.

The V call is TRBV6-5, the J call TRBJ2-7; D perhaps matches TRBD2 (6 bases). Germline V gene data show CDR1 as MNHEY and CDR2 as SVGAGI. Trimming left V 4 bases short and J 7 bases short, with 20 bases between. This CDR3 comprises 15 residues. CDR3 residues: CASSFLLGGAGEQYF. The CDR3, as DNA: TGTGCCAGCAGTTTCCTTCTCGGAGGGGCGGGGGAGCAGTACTTC.

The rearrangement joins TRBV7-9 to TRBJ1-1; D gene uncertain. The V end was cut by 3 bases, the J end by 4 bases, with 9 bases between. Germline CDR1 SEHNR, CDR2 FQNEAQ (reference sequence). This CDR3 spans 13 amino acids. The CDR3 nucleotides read TGTGCCAGCAGCTTCGGGAGTGTCACTGAAGCTTTCTTT. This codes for CASSFGSVTEAFF.

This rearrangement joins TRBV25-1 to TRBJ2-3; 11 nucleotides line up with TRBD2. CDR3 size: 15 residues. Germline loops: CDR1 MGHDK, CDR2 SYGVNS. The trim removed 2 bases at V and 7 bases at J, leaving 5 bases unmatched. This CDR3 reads CASSEPGLADYTQYF. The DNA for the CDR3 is TGTGCCAGCAGTGAACCGGGACTAGCGGATTATACGCAGTATTTT. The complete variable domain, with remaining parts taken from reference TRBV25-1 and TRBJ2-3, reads EADIYQTPRYLVIGTGKKITLECSQTMGHDKMYWYQQDPGMELHLIHYSYGVNSTEKGDLSSESTVSRIRTEHFPLTLESARPSHTSQYLCASSEPGLADYTQYFGPGTRLTVL.

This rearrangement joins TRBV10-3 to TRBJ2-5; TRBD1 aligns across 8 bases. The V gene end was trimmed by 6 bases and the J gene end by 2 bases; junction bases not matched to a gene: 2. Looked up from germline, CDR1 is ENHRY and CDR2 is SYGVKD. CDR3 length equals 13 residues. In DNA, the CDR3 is TGTGCCATCAGGAGGGACAGGCAAGAGACCCAGTACTTC. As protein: CAIRRDRQETQYF.

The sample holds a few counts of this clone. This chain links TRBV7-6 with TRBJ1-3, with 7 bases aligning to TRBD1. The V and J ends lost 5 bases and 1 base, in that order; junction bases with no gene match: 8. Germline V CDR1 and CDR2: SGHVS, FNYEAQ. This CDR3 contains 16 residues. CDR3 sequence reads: CASSPNIQGSGNTIYF. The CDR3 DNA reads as TGTGCCAGCAGCCCAAATATACAGGGGTCTGGAAACACCATATATTTT.

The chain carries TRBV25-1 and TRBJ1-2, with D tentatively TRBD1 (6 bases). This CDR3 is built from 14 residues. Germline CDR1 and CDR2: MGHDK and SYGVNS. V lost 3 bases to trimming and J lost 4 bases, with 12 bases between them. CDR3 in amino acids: CASSESRGAYGYTF. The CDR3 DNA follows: TGTGCCAGCAGTGAGTCCCGGGGGGCCTATGGCTACACCTTC.

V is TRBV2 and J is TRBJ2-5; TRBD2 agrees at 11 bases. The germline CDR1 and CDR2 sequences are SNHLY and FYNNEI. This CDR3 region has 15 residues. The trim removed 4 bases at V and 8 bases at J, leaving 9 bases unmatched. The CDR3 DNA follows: TGTGCCAGCAGTGCCCTAGCGGGAGGACCGGGTACCCAGTACTTC. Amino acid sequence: CASSALAGGPGTQYF. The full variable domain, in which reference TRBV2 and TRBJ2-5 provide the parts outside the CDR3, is EPEVTQTPSHQVTQMGQEVILRCVPISNHLYFYWYRQILGQKVEFLVSFYNNEISEKSEIFDDQFSVERPDGSNFTLKIRSTKLEDSAMYFCASSALAGGPGTQYFGPGTRLLVL.

CDR3 residues: CSVGDRAGNQPQHF. The DNA of the CDR3 is TGCAGCGTTGGGGACAGGGCGGGCAATCAGCCCCAGCATTTT. The J gene is TRBJ1-5, the V gene TRBV29-1; 9 nucleotides match TRBD1. In germline, CDR1 is SQVTM, CDR2 ANQGSEA. The V gene end was trimmed by 4 bases and the J gene end by 2 bases; junction bases not matched to a gene: 3. This CDR3 contains 14 residues.

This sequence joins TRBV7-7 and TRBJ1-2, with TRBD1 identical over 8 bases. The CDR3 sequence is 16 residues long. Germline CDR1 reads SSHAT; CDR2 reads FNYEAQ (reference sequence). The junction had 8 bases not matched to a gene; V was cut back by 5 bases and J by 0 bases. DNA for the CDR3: TGTGCCAGCAGCCCCTGGACAGGGATAGCTAACTATGGCTACACCTTC. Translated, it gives CASSPWTGIANYGYTF. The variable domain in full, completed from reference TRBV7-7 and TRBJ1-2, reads GAGVSQSPRYKVTKRGQDVTLRCDPISSHATLYWYQQALGQGPEFLTYFNYEAQPDKSGLPSDRFSAERPEGSISTLTIQRTEQRDSAMYRCASSPWTGIANYGYTFGSGTRLTVV.

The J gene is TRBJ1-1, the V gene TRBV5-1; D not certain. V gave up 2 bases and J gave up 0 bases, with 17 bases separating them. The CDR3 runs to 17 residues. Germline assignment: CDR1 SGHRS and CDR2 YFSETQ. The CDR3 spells CASSLGGLASMNTEAFF. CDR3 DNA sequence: TGCGCCAGCAGCTTAGGCGGATTAGCCTCGATGAACACTGAAGCTTTCTTT.

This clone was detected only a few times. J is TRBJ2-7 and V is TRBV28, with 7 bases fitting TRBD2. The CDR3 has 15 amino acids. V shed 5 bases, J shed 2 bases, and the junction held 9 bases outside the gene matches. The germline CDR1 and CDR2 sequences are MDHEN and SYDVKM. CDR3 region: CASSSPGGGTYEQYF. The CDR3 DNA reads TGTGCCAGCAGTAGCCCGGGGGGAGGGACCTACGAGCAGTACTTC.

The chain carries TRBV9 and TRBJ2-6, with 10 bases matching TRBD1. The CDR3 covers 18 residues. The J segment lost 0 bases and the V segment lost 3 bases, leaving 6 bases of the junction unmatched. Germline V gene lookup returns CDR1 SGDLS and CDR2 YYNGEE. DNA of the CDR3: TGTGCCAGCAGCGGGGGACAGGGGCTCCTCTCTGGGGCCAACGTCCTGACTTTC. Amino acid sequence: CASSGGQGLLSGANVLTF.

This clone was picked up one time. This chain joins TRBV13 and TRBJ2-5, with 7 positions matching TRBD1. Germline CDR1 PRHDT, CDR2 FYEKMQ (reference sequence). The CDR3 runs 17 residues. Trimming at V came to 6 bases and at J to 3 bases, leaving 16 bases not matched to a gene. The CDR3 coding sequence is TGTGCCAGCAGTCTTCCCCGGAGAGGGGGCCTCGAAGAGACCCAGTACTTC. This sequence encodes CASSLPRRGGLEETQYF.

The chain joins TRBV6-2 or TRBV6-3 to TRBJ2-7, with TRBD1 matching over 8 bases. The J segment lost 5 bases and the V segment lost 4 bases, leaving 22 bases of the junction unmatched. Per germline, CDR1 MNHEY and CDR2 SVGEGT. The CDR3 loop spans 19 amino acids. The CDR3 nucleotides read TGTGCCAGCAGTTGCCGTCTATTATCCGGGACAGGCGGTTCCCACGAGCAGTACTTC. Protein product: CASSCRLLSGTGGSHEQYF.

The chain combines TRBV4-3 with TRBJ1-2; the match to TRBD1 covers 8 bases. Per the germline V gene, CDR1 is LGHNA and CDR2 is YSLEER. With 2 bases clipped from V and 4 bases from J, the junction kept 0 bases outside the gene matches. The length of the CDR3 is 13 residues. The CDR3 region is CASSQTGGYGYTF. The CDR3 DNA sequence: TGCGCCAGCAGCCAAACAGGGGGCTATGGCTACACCTTC.